Sequencing of this T cell receptor (beta chain) was carried out in a study of shared clonotypes between healthy human individuals. The study, taken as a whole, reports: The generation probabilities recorded for non-shared clonotypes fell below those of clonotypes shared by all four donors.

V shed 3 bases and J shed 0 bases, with 8 bases lying between them. Germline CDR1 reads SEHNR; CDR2 reads FQNEAQ (reference sequence). CDR3 length: 15 amino acids. Clones were sequenced by immunoSEQ multiplex PCR, and TCRdb holds only the in-frame ones, with some missing. The sample records about 2,500,000 clones, more than 80% being singletons. Points on this clone: Antigen: not known.

This chain links TRBV7-9 with TRBJ2-2; a possible D gene is TRBD2 (6 bases). Sequencing used naive CD4+ T cells sorted from blood. As to subset: CD45RA+ positively selected. The receptor was derived from a man between 18 and 35 years old in good health. This CDR3 is CASSFGGANTGELFF. In DNA, the CDR3 is TGTGCCAGCAGCTTTGGCGGGGCGAACACCGGGGAGCTGTTTTTT.